This T cell receptor beta chain originates from a study of identical twins. This clonotype occurred many times. Template switching supplied a universal primer site; unique molecular identifiers were carried on the cDNA. TCRdb reanalysed the 5' RACE reads using MiXCR and keeps one entry per CDR3 protein. The sample has hundreds of thousands of distinct CDR3 sequences, 21% seen once. The V gene lost 4 bases and the J gene lost 0 bases, with 4 bases spanning the gap. The length of the CDR3 is 12 residues. Germline V gene sequence: CDR1 SQVTM, CDR2 ANQGSEA. These sequences were also reported in another study, on T cells expressing NK-cell markers. From that study: The TCR beta repertoires were obtained from sorted CD3+CD56+NKG2C+, CD3+CD56+NKG2C- and CD3+CD56-NKG2C+ T cells.

Specimen: PBMCs. The chain joins TRBV29-1 to TRBJ2-1; D not resolved. The source of this sequence is a woman under 30 in good health. Here the CDR3 reads CSVAHSYNEQFF. CDR3 DNA: TGCAGCGTTGCACACTCCTACAATGAGCAGTTCTTC.